This passage covers 30 T cell receptor beta chains from one sample sequenced in a study of cytotoxic CD8 clonotypes in ibrutinib-treated CLL. The table came from immunoSEQ multiplex PCR; TCRdb's copy has only in-frame clones and leaves some out. The table lists roughly 49,000 clones, 83% of them singletons. The material sequenced was PBMCs, taken after 24 months of ibrutinib treatment. These receptors all stem from a human donor with chronic lymphocytic leukemia.

This clone was found once. This sequence joins TRBV19 and TRBJ2-1; D gene unclear. The V end was cut by 3 bases, the J end by 3 bases, with 6 bases between. Germline V gene sequence: CDR1 LNHDA, CDR2 SQIVND (reference sequence). This CDR3 has 13 amino acids. This chain's CDR3 is CASSMGNYNEQFF. The CDR3 region has the DNA TGTGCCAGTAGTATGGGCAACTACAATGAGCAGTTCTTC.

The V gene is TRBV15, the J gene TRBJ2-1, with unresolved D. CDR3 length: 16 amino acids. V was trimmed by 5 bases and J by 0 bases, leaving 14 bases between them. CDR1 and CDR2 from the germline V gene are LNHNV and YYDKDF (reference sequence). The CDR3 DNA reads TGTGCCACCAGCCGATCTCGGACGAGCTCCTACAATGAGCAGTTCTTC. Residues: CATSRSRTSSYNEQFF.

CDR3 protein: CASSLVTRNEKLFF. Written as DNA, the CDR3 is TGTGCCAGCAGCTTAGTTACAAGAAATGAAAAACTGTTTTTT. This chain uses TRBV7-8 with TRBJ1-4; no reliable D call. This CDR3 comprises 14 residues. V was clipped by 1 base and J by 5 bases, with 8 bases between them. Germline values: CDR1 SGHVS, CDR2 FQNEAQ.

The chain employs TRBV5-6 and TRBJ2-2; 9 nucleotides align to TRBD1. CDR3 length equals 13 residues. Germline V gene lookup returns CDR1 SGHDT and CDR2 YYEEEE. The ends lost 10 bases at V and 2 bases at J; junction bases unmatched: 3. CDR3 DNA: TGTGCCCGACAGGGGGGTAACACCGGGGAGCTGTTTTTT. Translating gives CARQGGNTGELFF.

The rearrangement joins TRBV5-1 to TRBJ2-1; weak D call: TRBD1 (5 bases). Trimming shortened V by 0 bases and J by 3 bases, and 13 bases separated the two germline ends. The CDR3 length is 16 residues. Germline V lookup: CDR1 SGHRS, CDR2 YFSETQ. The CDR3 DNA reads as TGCGCCAGCAGCTTGGTAGTGGGGCAAAGCTACAATGAGCAGTTCTTC. Protein sequence: CASSLVVGQSYNEQFF.

The chain links TRBV19 to TRBJ2-3; TRBD1 matches 7 bases. The CDR3 has 15 residues. Germline-derived CDR1 and CDR2 are LNHDA and SQIVND (reference sequence). Germline trimming cut 9 bases from V and 3 bases from J; bases unmatched to any gene: 12. CDR3 sequence: CARHRNRGFTDTQYF. The CDR3 bases are TGTGCCAGGCACAGGAACAGGGGTTTTACAGATACGCAGTATTTT.

This rearrangement joins TRBV28 to TRBJ2-7; 7 nucleotides align to TRBD1. Unmatched junction bases numbered 0, after V lost 7 bases and J lost 0 bases. The V gene's germline CDR1 is MDHEN and CDR2 SYDVKM. This CDR3 contains 12 residues. In DNA, the CDR3 is TGTGCCAGCACAGGGGGCTCCTACGAGCAGTACTTC. It yields the protein CASTGGSYEQYF.

CDR3 DNA: TGTGCCAGCGGACTAGCGGAATCCTACGAGCAGTACTTC. Encoded protein: CASGLAESYEQYF. J is TRBJ2-7 and V is TRBV6-1; TRBD2 matches at 10 bases. This CDR3 region has 13 residues. Looked up from germline, CDR1 is MNHNS and CDR2 is SASEGT. The V gene end was trimmed by 8 bases and the J gene end by 1 base; junction bases not matched to a gene: 2.

This rearrangement joins TRBV6-1 to TRBJ2-1, with 9 nucleotides matching TRBD2. The CDR3 consists of 14 residues. The ends lost 7 bases at V and 4 bases at J; junction bases unmatched: 5. Germline CDR1 is MNHNS and CDR2 is SASEGT. In DNA, the CDR3 is TGTGCCAGCAAGACTAGCGGAGTGTACAATGAGCAGTTCTTC. It translates to CASKTSGVYNEQFF.

The chain is built from TRBV11-2 and TRBJ2-3, with D possibly TRBD2 on 5 matching bases. Germline-derived CDR1 and CDR2 are SGHAT and FQNNGV. The length of the CDR3 is 11 residues. Trimming stripped 6 bases from V and 6 bases from J, with 7 bases between. CDR3 sequence reads: CASSPGDTQYF. The CDR3 DNA sequence: TGTGCCAGCAGTCCGGGGGATACGCAGTATTTT.

This chain joins TRBV6-1 and TRBJ2-5, with a tentative D call TRBD2 (6 bases). This CDR3 is built from 14 residues. Per germline, CDR1 MNHNS and CDR2 SASEGT. V dropped 6 bases and J dropped 4 bases, with 15 bases sitting between them. This CDR3 is CASSFGREGETQYF. The CDR3 DNA follows: TGTGCCAGCAGCTTCGGGCGGGAAGGAGAGACCCAGTACTTC.

The chain carries TRBV4-3 and TRBJ1-5; D might be TRBD1 (5 bases). Germline assignment: CDR1 LGHNA and CDR2 YSLEER. This CDR3 is built from 15 residues. Deletions cut 1 base from V and 7 bases from J, with 14 bases between. CDR3 protein: CASSQGSGRGQPQHF. DNA for the CDR3: TGCGCCAGCAGCCAAGGTTCAGGGAGAGGACAGCCCCAGCATTTT.

The table lists this clone with a few counts. The chain carries TRBV19 and TRBJ1-3; no clear D. Germline V gives CDR1 LNHDA, CDR2 SQIVND (reference sequence). The CDR3 length is 14 residues. V was cut by 6 bases and J by 2 bases, with 11 bases left in between. CDR3 bases: TGTGCCAGTAGACACCGAGCCCCTGGAAACACCATATATTTT. Its translation: CASRHRAPGNTIYF.

The chain joins TRBV13 to TRBJ2-3; 8 positions agree with TRBD2. Germline lookup yields CDR1 PRHDT and CDR2 FYEKMQ (reference sequence). Unmatched junction bases numbered 10, after V lost 0 bases and J lost 5 bases. This CDR3 has 17 amino acids. The CDR3 nucleotides are TGTGCCAGCAGCTTAGGAGGGGTAGCGGGATTTGTAGATACGCAGTATTTT. Its translation: CASSLGGVAGFVDTQYF.

This clone counts as hyperexpanded. This chain connects TRBV27 to TRBJ1-1; possible D gene TRBD1, 5 bases. Germline-derived CDR1 and CDR2 are MNHEY and SMNVEV (reference sequence). The CDR3 has 14 residues. Trimming pared 1 base from V and 5 bases from J, leaving 11 bases between. The CDR3 nucleotides are TGTGCCAGCAGTTTATTACTGCGGGGGACTGAAGCTTTCTTT. Translation: CASSLLLRGTEAFF.

The rearrangement joins TRBV28 to TRBJ2-5; 9 bases map to TRBD2. Losses at the gene ends were 5 bases for V and 0 bases for J; bases not matched to a gene: 4. In germline, CDR1 is MDHEN, CDR2 SYDVKM. This CDR3 has 15 amino acids. The CDR3 loop reads CASSPSGRYQETQYF. CDR3 in DNA: TGTGCCAGCAGTCCCAGCGGGAGGTACCAAGAGACCCAGTACTTC.

V is TRBV27 and J is TRBJ2-4; the D gene is possibly TRBD1 (6 bases). Per germline, CDR1 MNHEY and CDR2 SMNVEV (reference sequence). The CDR3 is made up of 13 amino acids. Trimming took off 7 bases at V and 6 bases at J, with 13 bases between the two ends. CDR3 nucleotide sequence: TGTGCCAGCAAGAATGGACAGCTAAACATTCAGTACTTC. This translates into CASKNGQLNIQYF.

This chain uses TRBV5-1 with TRBJ2-5, with D perhaps assigned TRBD1 or TRBD2 (5 bases each). V lost 4 bases to trimming and J lost 1 base, with 8 bases between them. This CDR3 is 13 amino acids long. Germline V lookup: CDR1 SGHRS, CDR2 YFSETQ. This chain's CDR3 is CASSPGPQETQYF. The CDR3 DNA is TGCGCCAGCAGCCCGGGACCCCAAGAGACCCAGTACTTC.

This clone was counted between two and nine times. This chain connects TRBV12-5 to TRBJ2-7; maybe TRBD2 (5 bases). CDR1 and CDR2 (germline): LGHNT, FRNRAP. The V and J ends lost 6 bases and 3 bases respectively, with 21 bases between them. CDR3 size: 16 residues. DNA for the CDR3: TGTGCTAGTGGCGACCCCCTGAGTAGCGCCTTCTACGAGCAGTACTTC. Protein sequence: CASGDPLSSAFYEQYF.

The chain is built from TRBV7-9 and TRBJ1-4, with 7 nucleotides matching TRBD1. CDR1 and CDR2 (germline): SEHNR, FQNEAQ (reference sequence). CDR3 length: 16 amino acids. The junction had 10 bases not matched to a gene; V was cut back by 5 bases and J by 4 bases. CDR3 protein: CASSDPGQQFNEKLFF. The CDR3 nucleotides are TGTGCCAGCAGCGATCCGGGACAGCAATTTAATGAAAAACTGTTTTTT. Complete variable domain (other parts from reference TRBV7-9 and TRBJ1-4): DTGVSQNPRHKITKRGQNVTFRCDPISEHNRLYWYRQTLGQGPEFLTYFQNEAQLEKSRLLSDRFSAERPKGSFSTLEIQRTEQGDSAMYLCASSDPGQQFNEKLFFGSGTQLSVL.

The chain recombines TRBV14 with TRBJ1-1, with D possibly being TRBD1 (5 bases). The CDR3 extends over 15 amino acids. In germline, CDR1 is SGHDN, CDR2 FVKESK. V was pared by 3 bases and J by 4 bases, with 15 bases between. CDR3 nucleotide sequence: TGTGCCAGCAGCCACAGAGCCCAGGGTGGCACTGAAGCTTTCTTT. Amino acid sequence: CASSHRAQGGTEAFF.

The rearrangement uses TRBV1 and TRBJ2-1; the table's D call of TRBD2 was not tested on the DNA. TRBV1 is a recognized pseudogene. CDR3 length: 16 amino acids. CDR3 sequence (DNA): TGCACCAGCAGCAAATTAATTCGGACTAGCGGTTGTGAGCAGTTCTTC. Translated: CTSSKLIRTSGCEQFF.

The V call is TRBV4-3, the J call TRBJ1-4; 8 bases match TRBD1. The germline V gene encodes CDR1 LGHNA and CDR2 YSLEER. After removal of 4 bases from V and 7 bases from J, the junction contained 5 bases not matched to a gene. CDR3 length: 14 amino acids. This CDR3 is CASSPDRGFEKLFF. CDR3 coding DNA: TGCGCCAGCAGCCCTGACAGGGGATTTGAAAAACTGTTTTTT.

This chain links TRBV27 with TRBJ2-3, with D maybe TRBD1 (6 bases). Per the germline V gene, CDR1 is MNHEY and CDR2 is SMNVEV (reference sequence). The ends were cut back, 6 bases at V and 8 bases at J, with 12 bases in the middle. The CDR3 length is 12 residues. The CDR3 spells CASRTGRGTQYF. CDR3 nucleotide sequence: TGTGCCAGCAGGACAGGCCGGGGTACGCAGTATTTT.

V gene TRBV5-6 combines with J gene TRBJ2-7; perhaps TRBD2 as D (7 bases). V was pared by 4 bases and J by 4 bases, with 21 bases between. The germline CDR1 and CDR2 sequences are SGHDT and YYEEEE. The length of the CDR3 is 16 residues. CDR3 DNA sequence: TGTGCCAGCAGCAGGGAGGGGGGGTTCCTCTGGTACGAGCAGTACTTC. The encoded protein is CASSREGGFLWYEQYF. Looking up the rest from reference TRBV5-6 and TRBJ2-7 gives the full variable domain: DAGVTQSPTHLIKTRGQQVTLRCSPKSGHDTVSWYQQALGQGPQFIFQYYEEEERQRGNFPDRFSGHQFPNYSSELNVNALLLGDSALYLCASSREGGFLWYEQYFGPGTRLTVT.

The chain joins TRBV29-1 to TRBJ1-3; D not resolved. V was pared by 6 bases and J by 2 bases, with 14 bases between. CDR1 is SQVTM and CDR2 is ANQGSEA in the germline V gene. The CDR3 is made up of 14 amino acids. The CDR3 bases are TGCAGCGTGGCAAGGGTGAGCACTGGAAACACCATATATTTT. Translated, it gives CSVARVSTGNTIYF.

The chain joins TRBV7-2 to TRBJ1-5; 8 bases map to TRBD1. J lost 7 bases, V lost 4 bases, and 3 bases had no gene match. This CDR3 comprises 13 residues. Per germline, CDR1 SGHTA and CDR2 FQGNSA. The CDR3 reads CASSWTGQQPQHF. DNA of the CDR3: TGTGCCAGCAGCTGGACAGGGCAGCAGCCCCAGCATTTT.

In its sample, this clone was seen once. The chain recombines TRBV7-2 with TRBJ2-5, with a possible D match to TRBD2 (5 bases). The CDR3 runs 15 residues. Germline V gives CDR1 SGHTA, CDR2 FQGNSA. With 5 bases removed from V and 5 bases from J, the gap between germline ends came to 18 bases. The CDR3 DNA reads TGTGCCAGCAGCCCTATTAGACGCGGGCCTGAGACCCAGTACTTC. The encoded protein is CASSPIRRGPETQYF. The full variable domain, completed using reference TRBV7-2 and TRBJ2-5, is GAGVSQSPSNKVTEKGKDVELRCDPISGHTALYWYRQSLGQGLEFLIYFQGNSAPDKSGLPSDRFSAERTGGSVSTLTIQRTQQEDSAVYLCASSPIRRGPETQYFGPGTRLLVL.

This chain links TRBV21-1 with TRBJ1-5; the table's TRBD1 call for D was not verified on the DNA. TRBV21-1 is a pseudogene locus. This CDR3 has 17 amino acids. The CDR3 spells CASSKRGDRGAYQPQHF. Written as DNA, the CDR3 is TGTGCCAGCAGCAAAAGGGGAGACAGGGGGGCCTATCAGCCCCAGCATTTT.

The chain links TRBV7-8 to TRBJ2-7, with D possibly being TRBD1 (5 bases). Germline-derived CDR1 and CDR2 are SGHVS and FQNEAQ. The CDR3 is 14 amino acids. Deletions cut 0 bases from V and 4 bases from J, with 10 bases between. Here the CDR3 DNA reads TGTGCCAGCAGCTTAGCGGGCAGGGAATACGAGCAGTACTTC. This translates into CASSLAGREYEQYF.